Shown below are 28 T cell receptor beta chains from a single sample sequenced in a study of blood T cell repertoires in COVID-19. Profiling relied on immunoSEQ multiplex PCR, and the TCRdb table lists in-frame clones only, not all of them. Counted here are about 160,000 clones, roughly 86% occurring once; the ten biggest clones make up over 3.5%. The material sequenced was peripheral blood. The receptors shown here come from a woman aged 60-75 years who had recovered from COVID-19.

The J gene is TRBJ1-6, the V gene TRBV5-5; D call uncertain. Germline-derived CDR1 and CDR2 are SGHKS and YYEKEE (reference sequence). V gave up 0 bases and J gave up 5 bases, with 12 bases separating them. CDR3 size: 16 residues. The CDR3 DNA sequence: TGTGCCAGCAGCTTGGCTGGAGACGGGAATAATTCACCCCTCCACTTT. Translating it yields CASSLAGDGNNSPLHF.

The rearrangement uses TRBV5-1 and TRBJ1-2; maybe TRBD1 (5 bases). Trimming stripped 0 bases from V and 6 bases from J, with 12 bases between. This CDR3 contains 14 residues. Per the germline V gene, CDR1 is SGHRS and CDR2 is YFSETQ. CDR3 DNA: TGCGCCAGCAGCTTGGGTGGCCAGGGCGATGGCTACACCTTC. Amino acids: CASSLGGQGDGYTF.

The V call is TRBV4-3, the J call TRBJ2-3; a weak D match, TRBD1 (5 bases). Looked up from germline, CDR1 is LGHNA and CDR2 is YSLEER. This CDR3 region has 13 residues. V was trimmed by 0 bases and J by 8 bases, leaving 9 bases between them. CDR3 nucleotides: TGCGCCAGCAGCCAAGAGGGGCTGGGTACGCAGTATTTT. This codes for CASSQEGLGTQYF.

The V call is TRBV7-8, the J call TRBJ1-4; 8 nucleotides line up with TRBD1. V dropped 5 bases and J dropped 5; count of bases not matched to a gene: 10. This CDR3 has 16 residues. Per the germline V gene, CDR1 is SGHVS and CDR2 is FQNEAQ. Written as DNA, the CDR3 is TGTGCCAGCAGCACAAAGGGGGGGACAGGAAATGAAAAACTGTTTTTT. Residues: CASSTKGGTGNEKLFF.

The rearrangement uses TRBV7-2 and TRBJ2-7, with TRBD2 matching 9 bases. Trimming took 4 bases from V and 3 from J; bases not matched to a gene: 7. The CDR3 has 15 residues. Looked up from germline, CDR1 is SGHTA and CDR2 is FQGNSA. Here the CDR3 reads CASSYFSGGSYEQYF. The CDR3 region has the DNA TGTGCCAGCAGCTATTTTAGCGGGGGAAGCTACGAGCAGTACTTC.

This clone was seen ten or more times. The rearrangement joins TRBV6-5 to TRBJ2-7; D is possibly TRBD2 (6 bases). In germline, CDR1 is MNHEY, CDR2 SVGAGI. V shed 8 bases and J shed 3 bases, with 17 bases lying between them. There are 14 residues in the CDR3. CDR3 nucleotides: TGTGCCAGCTCGGAAACGGCGGGAATCTACGAGCAGTACTTC. It is translated as CASSETAGIYEQYF.

The V gene is TRBV5-1, the J gene TRBJ1-2; 8 positions agree with TRBD1. Trimming cost V 4 bases and J 4 bases; bases outside gene matches: 6. Per germline, CDR1 SGHRS and CDR2 YFSETQ. CDR3 length: 14 residues. The CDR3 here is CASSHDRGGYGYTF. CDR3 nucleotide sequence: TGCGCCAGCAGCCACGACAGGGGAGGCTATGGCTACACCTTC.

To note about this clone: Other nucleotide sequences in the sample specify the same CDR3. The rearrangement uses TRBV4-1 and TRBJ1-6, with TRBD1 matching over 7 bases. Germline-derived CDR1 and CDR2 are MGHRA and YSYEKL. Trimming took 3 bases from V and 7 from J; bases not matched to a gene: 3. The CDR3 spans 14 residues. In DNA, the CDR3 is TGCGCCAGCAGCCAGGGACAGAGAAATTCACCCCTCCACTTT. Protein: CASSQGQRNSPLHF.

J is TRBJ2-1 and V is TRBV28; D unclear. The CDR3 covers 11 residues. Germline V gene data show CDR1 as MDHEN and CDR2 as SYDVKM. Between the trimmed V and J ends, which lost 4 bases and 7 bases, there was a span of 5 bases. The CDR3 is CASSSFNEQFF. The CDR3 nucleotides read TGTGCCAGCAGTTCTTTTAATGAGCAGTTCTTC.

The rearrangement joins TRBV2 to TRBJ2-5; weak D call: TRBD2 (6 bases). The V gene lost 8 bases and the J gene lost 2 bases, with 9 bases spanning the gap. This CDR3 region has 12 residues. The V gene's germline CDR1 is SNHLY and CDR2 FYNNEI. The CDR3 coding sequence is TGTGCCAGCCGACTAGATCAAGAGACCCAGTACTTC. This sequence encodes CASRLDQETQYF.

The chain employs TRBV7-2 and TRBJ2-7; D remains ambiguous. This CDR3 has 14 residues. V lost 3 bases, J lost 3 bases, and 12 bases lay in between. Germline V gene data show CDR1 as SGHTA and CDR2 as FQGNSA. The CDR3 is CASSFHQDYYEQYF. The CDR3 bases are TGTGCCAGCAGCTTTCATCAGGATTACTACGAGCAGTACTTC.

This clone appeared a few times. The chain employs TRBV27 and TRBJ2-5, with TRBD1 matching over 8 bases. Germline V gives CDR1 MNHEY, CDR2 SMNVEV (reference sequence). Trimming removed 0 bases from V and 0 bases from J; junction bases left unmatched: 3. This CDR3 spans 16 amino acids. The DNA for the CDR3 is TGTGCCAGCAGTTTATCTAACAGGGGGAACCAAGAGACCCAGTACTTC. Protein: CASSLSNRGNQETQYF.

The genes are TRBV19 and TRBJ2-2, with 8 bases aligning to TRBD1. This CDR3 contains 16 residues. Germline V gives CDR1 LNHDA, CDR2 SQIVND (reference sequence). Losses at the gene ends were 3 bases for V and 5 bases for J; bases not matched to a gene: 8. CDR3 sequence (DNA): TGTGCCAGTAGTATTTGGGCAGGGGGCCGGACCGGGGAGCTGTTTTTT. Amino acid sequence: CASSIWAGGRTGELFF.

The CDR3 spells CASRQGATETQYF. The CDR3, as DNA: TGCGCCAGCAGACAGGGGGCTACAGAGACCCAGTACTTC. The genes are TRBV5-1 and TRBJ2-5, with TRBD1 identical over 9 bases. The CDR3 contains 13 residues. V trimming: 5 bases; J trimming: 4 bases; junction bases outside the gene matches: 3. The germline V gene has CDR1 SGHRS and CDR2 YFSETQ.

A single count supports this clone. The V call is TRBV27, the J call TRBJ1-2, with a tentative D call TRBD1 (6 bases). The CDR3 consists of 15 residues. The V and J ends lost 5 bases and 4 bases respectively, with 17 bases between them. Germline assignment: CDR1 MNHEY and CDR2 SMNVEV (reference sequence). In DNA, the CDR3 is TGTGCCAGCAGTCCCCGCCACAGGGCACGCTATGGCTACACCTTC. It translates to CASSPRHRARYGYTF.

This clone was seen once. This sequence joins TRBV5-1 and TRBJ1-1; the D gene is possibly TRBD1 (5 bases). V lost 2 bases and J 1 base, leaving 12 bases between the germline ends. The germline V gene encodes CDR1 SGHRS and CDR2 YFSETQ. The CDR3 is 15 residues long. CDR3 amino acids: CASSFAGARNTEAFF. The CDR3 region has the DNA TGCGCCAGCAGCTTCGCTGGGGCGAGGAACACTGAAGCTTTCTTT.

The gene calls are TRBV5-5 and TRBJ1-2; TRBD1 matches 9 bases. The CDR3 consists of 14 residues. Germline lookup yields CDR1 SGHKS and CDR2 YYEKEE (reference sequence). Trimming at V came to 3 bases and at J to 8 bases, leaving 8 bases not matched to a gene. As DNA, the CDR3 is TGTGCCAGCAGCTCGGACAGGGGAACAAACGGCTACACCTTC. This encodes CASSSDRGTNGYTF.

This chain joins TRBV24-1 and TRBJ2-2; 8 bases match TRBD1. CDR1 and CDR2 from the germline V gene are KGHDR and SFDVKD. The CDR3 runs to 16 residues. Losses at the gene ends were 3 bases for V and 3 bases for J; bases not matched to a gene: 5. The CDR3 here is CATSDPDRGDTGELFF. The CDR3 region has the DNA TGTGCCACCAGTGATCCCGACAGGGGAGACACCGGGGAGCTGTTTTTT.

As regards this clone: Other DNA sequences in the sample encode the same CDR3. The chain recombines TRBV5-1 with TRBJ2-5, with 10 bases identical to TRBD2. With 1 base clipped from V and 5 bases from J, the junction kept 2 bases outside the gene matches. This CDR3 spans 14 amino acids. Per the germline V gene, CDR1 is SGHRS and CDR2 is YFSETQ. The CDR3: CASSLLAGAETQYF. The CDR3 DNA reads TGCGCCAGCAGCTTGCTAGCGGGGGCGGAGACCCAGTACTTC.

This chain joins TRBV3-1 (or the pseudogene TRBV3-2) and TRBJ2-2; TRBD2 agrees at 8 bases. CDR1 and CDR2 (germline): LGHDT, YNNKEL (reference sequence). Unmatched junction bases numbered 11, after V lost 6 bases and J lost 8 bases. The CDR3 totals 15 residues. CDR3 in amino acids: CASSLFGLAWGELFF. CDR3 DNA sequence: TGTGCCAGCAGTCTTTTCGGACTAGCTTGGGGGGAGCTGTTTTTT.

This clone is a singleton in its sample. The chain links TRBV18 to TRBJ1-1; TRBD1 aligns across 11 bases. Trimming took 3 bases from V and 3 from J; bases not matched to a gene: 12. Germline V CDR1 and CDR2: KGHSH, LQKENI. This CDR3 has 18 amino acids. The CDR3 DNA is TGTGCCAGCTCACCCAGGTGGGGGACAGGGGGGACGGACACTGAAGCTTTCTTT. Translated: CASSPRWGTGGTDTEAFF. Drawing the rest from reference TRBV18 and TRBJ1-1, the complete variable domain is NAGVMQNPRHLVRRRGQEARLRCSPMKGHSHVYWYRQLPEEGLKFMVYLQKENIIDESGMPKERFSAEFPKEGPSILRIQQVVRGDSAAYFCASSPRWGTGGTDTEAFFGQGTRLTVV.

The chain couples TRBV18 to TRBJ2-1; unclear D gene. The CDR3 sequence is 13 residues long. V lost 0 bases and J 8 bases, leaving 8 bases between the germline ends. CDR1 is KGHSH and CDR2 is LQKENI in the germline V gene. The CDR3 reads CASSPPGSYEQFF. The CDR3 DNA reads as TGTGCCAGCTCACCACCGGGCAGCTATGAGCAGTTCTTC.

This chain uses TRBV6-2 or TRBV6-3 with TRBJ2-5, with 12 positions matching TRBD2. Germline assignment: CDR1 MNHEY and CDR2 SVGEGT. Trimming at V came to 6 bases and at J to 2 bases, leaving 10 bases not matched to a gene. The CDR3 has 17 amino acids. The CDR3 DNA follows: TGTGCCAGCAGCGAACTAGCGGGGGGCCGAGTACAAGAGACCCAGTACTTC. Translation: CASSELAGGRVQETQYF.

This clone showed up just once. This chain joins TRBV28 and TRBJ1-5, with 8 bases identical to TRBD1. V was clipped by 6 bases and J by 9 bases; unmatched bases: 10. Germline V gene sequence: CDR1 MDHEN, CDR2 SYDVKM. This CDR3 comprises 14 residues. The CDR3, as DNA: TGTGCCAGCAGCGGGACAGGTTTACTAAGGCCCCAGCATTTT. Amino acid sequence: CASSGTGLLRPQHF.

The chain is built from TRBV28 and TRBJ1-2; D might be TRBD1 (5 bases). Germline-derived CDR1 and CDR2 are MDHEN and SYDVKM. The CDR3 runs 13 residues. The V gene lost 8 bases and the J gene lost 7 bases, with 17 bases spanning the gap. The DNA of the CDR3 is TGTGCCAGCTACCAGGTTGGGGCCTCTGGCTACACCTTC. Translation: CASYQVGASGYTF.

This clone showed up many times. This chain links TRBV4-1 with TRBJ1-2; 8 bases match TRBD1. The CDR3 has 16 residues. Germline V gene lookup returns CDR1 MGHRA and CDR2 YSYEKL. Germline trimming cut 0 bases from V and 5 bases from J; bases unmatched to any gene: 8. CDR3 residues: CASSQEVETGVYGYTF. DNA for the CDR3: TGCGCCAGCAGCCAAGAAGTGGAGACAGGGGTTTATGGCTACACCTTC.

J is TRBJ1-2 and V is TRBV29-1; 9 nucleotides align to TRBD1. After removal of 6 bases from V and 2 bases from J, the junction contained 16 bases not matched to a gene. The CDR3 totals 17 residues. The V gene's germline CDR1 is SQVTM and CDR2 ANQGSEA. CDR3 sequence (DNA): TGCAGCGTCCCCGAGGGACAGGGTACCCAAGGGAACTATGGCTACACCTTC. Its translation is CSVPEGQGTQGNYGYTF.

This chain links TRBV10-3 with TRBJ2-7; D gene ambiguous. In germline, CDR1 is ENHRY, CDR2 SYGVKD. The CDR3 consists of 12 residues. Trimming pared 8 bases from V and 5 bases from J, leaving 13 bases between. The DNA of the CDR3 is TGTGCCATCGCCCTATCCGCGGACGAGCAGTACTTC. Amino acid sequence: CAIALSADEQYF.